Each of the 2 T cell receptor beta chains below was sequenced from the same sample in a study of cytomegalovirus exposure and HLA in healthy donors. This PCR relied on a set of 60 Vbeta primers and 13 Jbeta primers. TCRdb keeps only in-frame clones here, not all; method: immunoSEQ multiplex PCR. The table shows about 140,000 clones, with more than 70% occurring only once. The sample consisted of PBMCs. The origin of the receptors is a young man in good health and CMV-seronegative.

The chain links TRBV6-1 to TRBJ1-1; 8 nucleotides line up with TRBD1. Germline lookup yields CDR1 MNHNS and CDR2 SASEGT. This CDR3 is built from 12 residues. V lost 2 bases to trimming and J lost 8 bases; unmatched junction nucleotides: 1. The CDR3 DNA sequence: TGTGCCAGCAGTGAATGGGACAGGGAAGCTTTCTTT. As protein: CASSEWDREAFF.

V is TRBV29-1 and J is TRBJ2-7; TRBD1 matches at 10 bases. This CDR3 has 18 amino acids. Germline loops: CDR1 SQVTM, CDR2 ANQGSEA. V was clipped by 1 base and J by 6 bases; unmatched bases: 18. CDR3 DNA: TGCAGCGTTGAAGTTTTAACGGGGCTAACGGGACAGGGGCCCGAGCAGTACTTC. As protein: CSVEVLTGLTGQGPEQYF.